This T cell receptor (beta chain) was sequenced in a study of post-analysis software for immune sequencing data. Of note for this clonotype: Its antigen is undetermined.

Study-wide results and limits: The five TRBV segments detected at higher frequency in patients than in controls included TRBV5-6, TRBV5-1 and TRBV20-1.

Every TCR beta cDNA library bore unique molecular identifiers. From the PCR reads, TCRdb called clonotypes with MiXCR, one entry per CDR3 protein. Of about 460,000 distinct CDR3 sequences detected, 45% appear once; the ten largest clones hold about an eighth. This CDR3 has 15 amino acids. Per germline, CDR1 SGHTA and CDR2 FQGNSA. Trimming shortened V by 1 base and J by 5 bases, and 12 bases separated the two germline ends. The sample comprised blood. The genes are TRBV7-2 and TRBJ2-1; no definite D call. This clonotype was obtained from a girl aged 10 to 17 with multiple sclerosis. CDR3: CASSLGSVPHNEQFF. DNA for the CDR3: TGTGCCAGCAGCTTAGGGTCCGTTCCTCACAATGAGCAGTTCTTC. Full variable domain (missing parts from reference TRBV7-2 and TRBJ2-1): GAGVSQSPSNKVTEKGKDVELRCDPISGHTALYWYRQSLGQGLEFLIYFQGNSAPDKSGLPSDRFSAERTGGSVSTLTIQRTQQEDSAVYLCASSLGSVPHNEQFFGPGTRLTVL.